The 3 T cell receptor beta chains below all came from one sample that was sequenced in a study of identifying expanded T cells in peripheral blood. The repertoire was sequenced with immunoSEQ multiplex PCR; TCRdb's copy has only in-frame clones and lacks some. The sample contains 100,000 to 150,000 clones, roughly 80% of which appear only once. Sequencing was carried out using blood. The receptors stem from a person aged 18 to 70 in good health.

This clone appeared a single time. The chain carries TRBV5-1 and TRBJ1-4, with 7 bases matching TRBD1. CDR3 length: 14 amino acids. Trimming at V came to 4 bases and at J to 1 base, leaving 1 base not matched to a gene. Germline values: CDR1 SGHRS, CDR2 YFSETQ. The DNA for the CDR3 is TGCGCCAGCAGCCGGGACAGAACTAATGAAAAACTGTTTTTT. This sequence encodes CASSRDRTNEKLFF.

This clone appeared once. V and J are TRBV5-8 and TRBJ2-1; perhaps TRBD2 as D (5 bases). The CDR3 contains 13 residues. The germline V and J ends were trimmed by 8 bases and 2 bases, with 11 bases remaining between them. Germline V gene lookup returns CDR1 SGHTS and CDR2 YDEGEE. CDR3 DNA sequence: TGTGCCAGTAGTCCGGGAACCTACAATGAGCAGTTCTTC. Residues: CASSPGTYNEQFF.

The V call is TRBV7-2, the J call TRBJ2-7, with D perhaps matching TRBD2 (5 bases). Trimming stripped 3 bases from V and 0 bases from J, with 15 bases between. The CDR3 covers 16 residues. Looked up from germline, CDR1 is SGHTA and CDR2 is FQGNSA. CDR3 region: CASSFSPIRDSYEQYF. In DNA, the CDR3 is TGTGCCAGCAGCTTTTCTCCAATCCGGGACTCCTACGAGCAGTACTTC.